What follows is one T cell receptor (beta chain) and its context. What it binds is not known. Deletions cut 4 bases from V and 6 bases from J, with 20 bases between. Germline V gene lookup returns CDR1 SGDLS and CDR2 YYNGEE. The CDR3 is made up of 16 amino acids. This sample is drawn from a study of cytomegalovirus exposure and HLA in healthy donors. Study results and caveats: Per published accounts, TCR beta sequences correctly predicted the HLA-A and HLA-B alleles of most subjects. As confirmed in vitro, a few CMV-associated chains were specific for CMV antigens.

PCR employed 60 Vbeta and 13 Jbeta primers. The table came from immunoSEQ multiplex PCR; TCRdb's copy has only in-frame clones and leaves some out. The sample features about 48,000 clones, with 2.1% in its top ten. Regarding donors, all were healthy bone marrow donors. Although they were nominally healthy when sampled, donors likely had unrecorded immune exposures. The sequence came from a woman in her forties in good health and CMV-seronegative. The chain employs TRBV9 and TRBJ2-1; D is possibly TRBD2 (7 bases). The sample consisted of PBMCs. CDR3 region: CASSTKGGPGGNEQFF. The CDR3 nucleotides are TGTGCCAGCAGCACGAAGGGGGGACCGGGGGGCAATGAGCAGTTCTTC. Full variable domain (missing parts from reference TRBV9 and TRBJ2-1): DSGVTQTPKHLITATGQRVTLRCSPRSGDLSVYWYQQSLDQGLQFLIQYYNGEERAKGNILERFSAQQFPDLHSELNLSSLELGDSALYFCASSTKGGPGGNEQFFGPGTRLTVL.